This T cell receptor beta chain was identified in a study of shared clonotypes between healthy human individuals. This CDR3 is built from 15 residues. Germline trimming cut 5 bases from V and 4 bases from J; bases unmatched to any gene: 9. Germline CDR1 reads SGHTA; CDR2 reads FQGNSA. Only in-frame clones appear in the TCRdb table, and some are missing; sequencing was by immunoSEQ multiplex PCR. Of around 2.5 million clones listed, over 85% are singletons. About this clone itself: The same CDR3 also results from other DNA sequences found in this sample.

V gene TRBV7-2 combines with J gene TRBJ2-3, with 7 positions matching TRBD1. This TCR came from a man aged 18 to 35 in good health. Some clones in this sample may be carry-over from other donors' samples. The source material was naive CD4+ T cells from PBMCs. Subset meaning: CD45RA+ positively selected. The CDR3 is CASSPRQGRADTQYF. The DNA for the CDR3 is TGTGCCAGCAGCCCACGACAGGGACGGGCAGATACGCAGTATTTT.